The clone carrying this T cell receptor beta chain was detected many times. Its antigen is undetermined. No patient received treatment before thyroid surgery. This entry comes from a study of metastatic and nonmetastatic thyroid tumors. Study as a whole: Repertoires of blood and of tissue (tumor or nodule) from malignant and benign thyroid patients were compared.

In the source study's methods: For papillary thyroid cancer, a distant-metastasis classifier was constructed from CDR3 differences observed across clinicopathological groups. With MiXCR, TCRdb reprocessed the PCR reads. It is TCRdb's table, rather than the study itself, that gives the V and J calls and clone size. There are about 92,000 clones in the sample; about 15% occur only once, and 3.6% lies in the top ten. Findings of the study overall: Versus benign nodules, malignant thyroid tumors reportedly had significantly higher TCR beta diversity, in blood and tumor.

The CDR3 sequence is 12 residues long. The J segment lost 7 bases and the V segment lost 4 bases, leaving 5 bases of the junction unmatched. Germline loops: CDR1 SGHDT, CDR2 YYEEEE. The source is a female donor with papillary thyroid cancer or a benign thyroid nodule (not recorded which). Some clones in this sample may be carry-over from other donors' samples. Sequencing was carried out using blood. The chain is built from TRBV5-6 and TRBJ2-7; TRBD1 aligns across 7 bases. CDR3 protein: CASSGDSYEQYF. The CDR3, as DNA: TGTGCCAGCAGCGGGGACAGTTATGAGCAGTACTTC.